This entry is about one T cell receptor beta chain. Unmatched junction bases numbered 9, after V lost 4 bases and J lost 8 bases. The CDR3 runs 15 residues. Germline V gene lookup returns CDR1 MNHEY and CDR2 SVGAGI. The data were produced by immunoSEQ multiplex PCR, yet TCRdb's version contains in-frame clones alone and is incomplete. The data contain fewer than 650,000 clones, 70% to 80% of them singletons. The data originate from a study of shared clonotypes between healthy human individuals. All donors were healthy HIV-negative adults lacking recent acute infections or vaccinations. When samples were unsorted, roughly 91 million PBMCs were used for genomic DNA.

The TCR sequence derives from a woman aged 40 to 49 in good health. Some clones in this sample may be carry-over from other donors' samples. The rearrangement uses TRBV6-5 and TRBJ1-4, with TRBD1 identical over 8 bases. Sequencing used PBMCs. DNA for the CDR3: TGTGCCAGCAGTTCGCTCGGACAGGGTGAAGAAAAACTGTTTTTT. Its protein is CASSSLGQGEEKLFF.